The 26 T cell receptor beta chains below come from one sample, sequenced in a study of spatial heterogeneity in lung cancer. One entry per CDR3 protein results from TCRdb running MiXCR on the 5' RACE reads. The sample carries about 48,000 distinct CDR3 sequences, approximately 5% recorded once. Time point reported: sample taken at primary tumor resection. The sequenced sample was PBMCs, obtained at surgery. The receptors shown here come from a male donor with early-stage non-small cell lung cancer.

This clonotype was observed many times. The chain uses TRBV7-7 and TRBJ2-5; D might be TRBD1 (6 bases). The germline gives CDR1 SSHAT, CDR2 FNYEAQ (reference sequence). This CDR3 has 14 amino acids. Trimming cost V 1 base and J 4 bases, with 10 bases left between them. This CDR3 is CASSLGQGPETQYF. The DNA for the CDR3 is TGTGCCAGCAGCTTAGGGCAGGGGCCAGAGACCCAGTACTTC. The full variable domain, rest sourced from reference TRBV7-7 and TRBJ2-5, is GAGVSQSPRYKVTKRGQDVTLRCDPISSHATLYWYQQALGQGPEFLTYFNYEAQPDKSGLPSDRFSAERPEGSISTLTIQRTEQRDSAMYRCASSLGQGPETQYFGPGTRLLVL.

This clonotype was seen only a few times. DNA for the CDR3: TGTGCCAGCAGCTTATTTTGGCTGCCTCGGGAGACCCAGTACTTC. This translates into CASSLFWLPRETQYF. The chain couples TRBV7-2 to TRBJ2-5, with no clear D. Germline values: CDR1 SGHTA, CDR2 FQGNSA. V was shortened by 2 bases and J by 5 bases, with 15 bases between the two germline ends. The CDR3 loop spans 15 amino acids.

This clonotype was observed many times. The chain combines TRBV18 with TRBJ2-4; D is ambiguous. From germline, CDR1 is KGHSH and CDR2 LQKENI. V was shortened by 1 base and J by 7 bases, with 14 bases between the two germline ends. This CDR3 has 15 amino acids. CDR3 sequence (DNA): TGTGCCAGCTCACCACGGGAAACCGATAGGAACATTCAGTACTTC. Translated: CASSPRETDRNIQYF.

This clonotype came up many times. V gene TRBV27 combines with J gene TRBJ2-7, with D possibly being TRBD1 or TRBD2 (6 bases each). Germline loops: CDR1 MNHEY, CDR2 SMNVEV (reference sequence). V lost 2 bases and J 3 bases, leaving 17 bases between the germline ends. This CDR3 spans 16 amino acids. CDR3 sequence reads: CASSLAGTRGYYEQYF. CDR3 sequence (DNA): TGTGCCAGCAGTTTAGCGGGGACACGTGGTTACTACGAGCAGTACTTC.

This clonotype was found many times. This chain connects TRBV6-5 to TRBJ2-1, with D perhaps TRBD1 (5 bases). CDR1 MNHEY and CDR2 SVGAGI come from the germline V gene. The CDR3 is 13 residues long. The V and J ends lost 0 bases and 8 bases respectively, with 8 bases between them. DNA of the CDR3: TGTGCCAGCAGTTACTCAGGGGTGGATGAGCAGTTCTTC. It is translated as CASSYSGVDEQFF.

This clonotype was detected ten times or more. J is TRBJ2-5 and V is TRBV7-2; 9 bases match TRBD1. Losses at the gene ends were 4 bases for V and 5 bases for J; bases not matched to a gene: 8. CDR1 is SGHTA and CDR2 is FQGNSA in the germline V gene. The CDR3 runs 15 residues. In DNA form, the CDR3 reads TGTGCCAGCAGCTCCCGCCCACAGGGGGCGGAGACCCAGTACTTC. Encoded protein: CASSSRPQGAETQYF.

In this sample, this clonotype turned up many times. This sequence joins TRBV30 and TRBJ2-7, with TRBD1 matching over 7 bases. CDR1 GTSNPN and CDR2 SVGIG come from the germline V gene (reference sequence). J gave up 2 bases and V 3 bases, and 16 bases lay outside the gene matches. CDR3 length equals 17 residues. In nucleotides, the CDR3 is TGTGCCTGGAGATTTCCAACTCTGGGACAGTTACCCTACGAGCAGTACTTC. Translation gives CAWRFPTLGQLPYEQYF.

This clonotype was found many times. The rearrangement uses TRBV4-1 and TRBJ2-3; D gene unclear. V gave up 1 base and J gave up 2 bases, with 13 bases separating them. Germline V gene lookup returns CDR1 MGHRA and CDR2 YSYEKL. The CDR3 contains 16 residues. The CDR3 nucleotides are TGCGCCAGCAGCCAAGTCAGCAGGCCGGCCACAGATACGCAGTATTTT. It codes for CASSQVSRPATDTQYF.

At least ten counts were recorded for this clonotype. CDR3 sequence reads: CASSPIYEQFF. For the CDR3, the DNA is TGTGCCAGCAGCCCAATATACGAGCAGTTCTTC. The V call is TRBV7-7, the J call TRBJ2-1; D unclear. Trimming took off 5 bases at V and 10 bases at J, with 9 bases between the two ends. This CDR3 contains 11 residues. Germline assignment: CDR1 SSHAT and CDR2 FNYEAQ (reference sequence).

This clonotype was picked up many times. V usage is TRBV12-3 or TRBV12-4 and J usage is TRBJ2-1; 10 bases map to TRBD2. The CDR3 has 15 residues. The V and J ends lost 7 bases and 6 bases, in that order; junction bases with no gene match: 9. The CDR3 is CASIRTSGNSNEQFF. The CDR3 nucleotides are TGTGCCAGCATTAGAACTAGCGGGAACTCCAATGAGCAGTTCTTC.

This clonotype appeared a few times. This rearrangement joins TRBV5-5 to TRBJ2-7; TRBD2 matches at 7 bases. Germline-derived CDR1 and CDR2 are SGHKS and YYEKEE (reference sequence). This CDR3 contains 15 residues. Losses at the gene ends were 1 base for V and 2 bases for J; bases not matched to a gene: 6. In nucleotides, the CDR3 is TGTGCCAGCAGCTTGAGCGGGACGCTCCCCTACGAGCAGTACTTC. Its translation is CASSLSGTLPYEQYF.

This clonotype has at least ten counts. The rearrangement links TRBV5-1 to TRBJ1-1; weak D call: TRBD1 (6 bases). The CDR3 has 13 amino acids. Germline V gene data show CDR1 as SGHRS and CDR2 as YFSETQ. The V end was cut by 5 bases, the J end by 3 bases, with 11 bases between. In nucleotides, the CDR3 is TGCGCCAGCAGTGGGGGGCCGGACACTGAAGCTTTCTTT. Translated: CASSGGPDTEAFF.

In this sample, this clonotype turned up many times. The rearrangement uses TRBV20-1 and TRBJ2-7; 8 bases line up with TRBD1. The CDR3 runs to 17 residues. The junction had 13 bases not matched to a gene; V was cut back by 0 bases and J by 3 bases. Germline lookup yields CDR1 DFQATT and CDR2 SNEGSKA (reference sequence). CDR3 sequence: CSARESAGTGSFYEQYF. In DNA, the CDR3 is TGCAGTGCTAGAGAATCGGCCGGGACAGGCTCCTTCTACGAGCAGTACTTC.

This clonotype showed up many times. The chain recombines TRBV28 with TRBJ1-1; D might be TRBD1 (5 bases). V lost 3 bases, J lost 7 bases, and 15 bases lay in between. Germline loops: CDR1 MDHEN, CDR2 SYDVKM. The CDR3 consists of 14 residues. CDR3 region: CASSFRDPGREAFF. The CDR3 DNA follows: TGTGCCAGCAGTTTTAGGGACCCGGGGCGTGAAGCTTTCTTT. Drawing the rest from reference TRBV28 and TRBJ1-1, the complete variable domain is DVKVTQSSRYLVKRTGEKVFLECVQDMDHENMFWYRQDPGLGLRLIYFSYDVKMKEKGDIPEGYSVSREKKERFSLILESASTNQTSMYLCASSFRDPGREAFFGQGTRLTVV.

This clonotype has ten or more counts. The rearrangement links TRBV6-2 or TRBV6-3 to TRBJ1-1; no firm D call. The CDR3 runs to 12 residues. The germline V gene encodes CDR1 MNHEY and CDR2 SVGEGT. V lost 7 bases and J lost 5, with 11 bases in between. CDR3 amino acids: CASKSFGTEAFF. In DNA form, the CDR3 reads TGTGCCAGCAAGAGTTTTGGTACTGAAGCTTTCTTT.

This clonotype was observed at least ten times. The rearrangement joins TRBV28 to TRBJ2-6, with a tentative D call TRBD1 (6 bases). The CDR3 runs 17 residues. Germline V gene data show CDR1 as MDHEN and CDR2 as SYDVKM. The V and J ends lost 7 bases and 0 bases respectively, with 16 bases between them. The CDR3 here is CASTSGVFFSGANVLTF. DNA of the CDR3: TGTGCCAGCACCTCAGGGGTCTTCTTCTCTGGGGCCAACGTCCTGACTTTC.

This clonotype has at least ten counts. This sequence joins TRBV12-3 or TRBV12-4 and TRBJ2-6; D is undetermined. The V and J ends lost 5 bases and 1 base respectively, with 12 bases between them. The CDR3 is made up of 16 amino acids. The CDR3 DNA reads TGTGCCAGCAGTGCACCCCCGGTATCTGGGGCCAACGTCCTGACTTTC. Protein: CASSAPPVSGANVLTF.

The CDR3 region has the DNA TGTGCCAGCAGTCAATCGGGAGGGTACGCAGATACGCAGTATTTT. As protein: CASSQSGGYADTQYF. The chain couples TRBV25-1 to TRBJ2-3; TRBD2 agrees at 8 bases. J gave up 4 bases and V 5 bases, and 8 bases lay outside the gene matches. Per germline, CDR1 MGHDK and CDR2 SYGVNS. The CDR3 extends over 15 amino acids.

This clonotype appeared many times. The chain employs TRBV20-1 and TRBJ2-2; TRBD2 matches 8 bases. CDR3 length equals 17 residues. Germline V gives CDR1 DFQATT, CDR2 SNEGSKA (reference sequence). J was trimmed by 4 bases and V by 4 bases; bases with no gene match: 14. The CDR3, as DNA: TGCAGTGCTAAAATAAGTAGCGGGACGACGGGCACCGGGGAGCTGTTTTTT. Encoded protein: CSAKISSGTTGTGELFF.

This clonotype was counted ten times or more. CDR3 loop: CSATQANQPQHF. The CDR3 coding sequence is TGCAGTGCTACACAGGCCAATCAGCCCCAGCATTTT. The V and J genes are TRBV20-1 and TRBJ1-5, with TRBD1 as a possible D gene (5 bases). The V and J ends lost 4 bases and 3 bases respectively, with 7 bases between them. This CDR3 has 12 amino acids. Germline CDR1 and CDR2: DFQATT and SNEGSKA (reference sequence).

This clonotype was counted a few times. The rearrangement joins TRBV7-3 to TRBJ2-1; weak D call: TRBD2 (6 bases). Trimming took 1 base from V and 0 from J, leaving 16 bases between them. CDR3 size: 18 residues. Germline CDR1 and CDR2: SGHTA and FQGTGA. The CDR3 DNA follows: TGTGCCAGCAGCTTAAGGATTGGCGGAGGGAGCTCCTACAATGAGCAGTTCTTC. This translates into CASSLRIGGGSSYNEQFF.

At least ten counts were recorded for this clonotype. This chain uses TRBV12-3 or TRBV12-4 with TRBJ2-2; tentative D call: TRBD1 (6 bases). The length of the CDR3 is 13 residues. V was cut by 6 bases and J by 6 bases, with 11 bases left in between. In nucleotides, the CDR3 is TGTGCCAGCAGGGTTCAGGGGTCCGGGGAGCTGTTTTTT. Protein: CASRVQGSGELFF.

The V call is TRBV7-9, the J call TRBJ2-7; D is ambiguous. Germline V CDR1 and CDR2: SEHNR, FQNEAQ (reference sequence). V was cut by 5 bases and J by 1 base, with 12 bases left in between. There are 14 residues in the CDR3. The CDR3 reads CASSPDGYSYEQYF. DNA of the CDR3: TGTGCCAGCAGCCCGGACGGCTATTCCTACGAGCAGTACTTC.

The CDR3 region is CASNTGEEITIYF. CDR3 DNA sequence: TGTGCCAGCAATACAGGGGAAGAGATCACCATATATTTT. This chain links TRBV6-7 with TRBJ1-3; 7 nucleotides align to TRBD1. TRBV6-7 is classed as an ORF, of uncertain function. V was pared by 7 bases and J by 9 bases, with 9 bases of the junction left unmatched. CDR3 size: 13 residues.

This clonotype was detected ten times or more. The chain links TRBV6-5 to TRBJ2-7, with 7 positions matching TRBD1. This CDR3 is built from 15 residues. The J segment lost 0 bases and the V segment lost 8 bases, leaving 10 bases of the junction unmatched. Germline V gene lookup returns CDR1 MNHEY and CDR2 SVGAGI. This CDR3 is CASSETGPVSYEQYF. In DNA form, the CDR3 reads TGTGCCAGCTCGGAGACAGGGCCCGTCTCCTACGAGCAGTACTTC.

In this sample, this clonotype turned up many times. V gene TRBV7-9 combines with J gene TRBJ2-7; the match to TRBD2 covers 10 bases. The CDR3 loop spans 15 amino acids. V was clipped by 1 base and J by 4 bases; unmatched bases: 4. Germline-derived CDR1 and CDR2 are SEHNR and FQNEAQ (reference sequence). For the CDR3, the DNA is TGTGCCAGCAGCTTAGTCAGGACTAGCGGTTACGAGCAGTACTTC. Amino acids: CASSLVRTSGYEQYF.